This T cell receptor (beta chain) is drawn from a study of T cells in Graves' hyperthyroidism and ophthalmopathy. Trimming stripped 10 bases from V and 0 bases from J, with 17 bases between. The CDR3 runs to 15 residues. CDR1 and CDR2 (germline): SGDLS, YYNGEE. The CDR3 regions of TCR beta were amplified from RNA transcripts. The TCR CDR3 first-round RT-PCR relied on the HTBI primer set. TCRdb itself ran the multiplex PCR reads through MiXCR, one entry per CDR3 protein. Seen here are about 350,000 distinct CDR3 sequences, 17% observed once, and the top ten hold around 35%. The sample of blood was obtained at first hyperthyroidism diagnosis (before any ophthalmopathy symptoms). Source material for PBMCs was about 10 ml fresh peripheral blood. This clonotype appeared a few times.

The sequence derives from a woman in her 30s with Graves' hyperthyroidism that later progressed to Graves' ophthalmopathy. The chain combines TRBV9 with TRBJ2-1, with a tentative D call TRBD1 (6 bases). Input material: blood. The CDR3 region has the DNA TGTGCCGGTAGCAGGGGCGTCAGCTCCTACAATGAGCAGTTCTTC. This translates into CAGSRGVSSYNEQFF. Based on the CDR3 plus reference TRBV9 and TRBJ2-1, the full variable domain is DSGVTQTPKHLITATGQRVTLRCSPRSGDLSVYWYQQSLDQGLQFLIQYYNGEERAKGNILERFSAQQFPDLHSELNLSSLELGDSALYFCAGSRGVSSYNEQFFGPGTRLTVL.